This T cell receptor (beta chain) was recorded in a study of CD8 T cells in ankylosing spondylitis. Study-wide results and caveats: Seemingly distinctive of ankylosing spondylitis blood was a TCR beta motif formed by eight highly homologous variants. The clones that were linked to disease were reported to be significantly enriched in matched synovial fluid samples from ankylosing spondylitis patients.

Germline values: CDR1 LGHDT, CDR2 YNNKEL (reference sequence). Losses at the gene ends were 0 bases for V and 6 bases for J; bases not matched to a gene: 12. The CDR3 extends over 18 amino acids. Quantitative 5'-RACE with molecular barcodes produced the TCR beta libraries. MiXCR, run by TCRdb on the 5' RACE reads, gives a single entry per CDR3 protein. The table has 150,000 to 250,000 distinct CDR3 sequences, roughly 12% seen once; the top ten hold 16%. The sample holds a few counts of this clonotype. The antigen remains undetermined. The chain joins TRBV3-1 to TRBJ2-2; 8 positions match TRBD2. Sequenced input: blood, either unsorted or a sorted T cell fraction (not recorded which). The origin of this receptor is a male donor with ankylosing spondylitis or in good health (not recorded which). CDR3 sequence: CASSQEGSGAPGAGELFF. CDR3 coding DNA: TGTGCCAGCAGCCAAGAAGGTAGCGGGGCGCCAGGGGCCGGGGAGCTGTTTTTT.